This section outlines one T cell receptor (beta chain) sequence together with its context. Generated by immunoSEQ multiplex PCR, the TCRdb table keeps only in-frame clones and is missing some. In the table there are about 71,000 clones, about 81% of which are singletons. The sample comes from a study of blood T cell repertoires in COVID-19. V shed 7 bases, J shed 2 bases, and the junction held 10 bases outside the gene matches. The CDR3 has 15 residues. Germline CDR1 reads MNHNY; CDR2 reads SVGAGI (reference sequence). This TCR derives from a woman of 80 years or more with acute or convalescent COVID-19. Sequenced sample: peripheral blood. The gene calls are TRBV6-6 and TRBJ1-1; 7 bases are shared with TRBD1. The CDR3 spells CASTNRQGGNTEAFF. The DNA of the CDR3 is TGTGCCAGCACCAACAGACAGGGAGGAAACACTGAAGCTTTCTTT.